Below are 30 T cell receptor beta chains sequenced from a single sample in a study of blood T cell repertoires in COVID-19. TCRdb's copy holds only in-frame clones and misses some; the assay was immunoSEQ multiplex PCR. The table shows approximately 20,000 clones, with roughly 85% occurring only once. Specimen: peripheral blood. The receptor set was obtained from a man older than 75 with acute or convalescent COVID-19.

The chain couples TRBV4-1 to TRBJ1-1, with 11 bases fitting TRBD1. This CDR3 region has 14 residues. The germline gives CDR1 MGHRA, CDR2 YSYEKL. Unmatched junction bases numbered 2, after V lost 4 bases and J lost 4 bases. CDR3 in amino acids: CASSPGQGVTEAFF. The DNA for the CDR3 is TGCGCCAGCAGCCCGGGACAGGGGGTCACTGAAGCTTTCTTT.

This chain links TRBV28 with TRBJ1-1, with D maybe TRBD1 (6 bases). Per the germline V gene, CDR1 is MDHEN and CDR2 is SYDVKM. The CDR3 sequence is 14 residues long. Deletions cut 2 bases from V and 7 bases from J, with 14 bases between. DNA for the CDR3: TGTGCCAGCAGTTTACAAGGGGGGGGAGGTGAAGCTTTCTTT. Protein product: CASSLQGGGGEAFF.

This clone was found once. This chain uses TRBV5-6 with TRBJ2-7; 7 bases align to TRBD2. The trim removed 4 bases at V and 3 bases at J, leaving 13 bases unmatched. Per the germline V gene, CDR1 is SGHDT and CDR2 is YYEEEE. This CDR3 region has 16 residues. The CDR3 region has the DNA TGTGCCAGCAGCGGCTTTGGGGCGGGGGATTACTACGAGCAGTACTTC. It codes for CASSGFGAGDYYEQYF.

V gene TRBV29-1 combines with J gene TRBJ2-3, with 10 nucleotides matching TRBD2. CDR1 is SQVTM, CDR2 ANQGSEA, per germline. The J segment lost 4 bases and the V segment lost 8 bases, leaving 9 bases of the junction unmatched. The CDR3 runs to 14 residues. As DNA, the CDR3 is TGCAGCTTCGCAGCGGGGGGGAGAGCAGATACGCAGTATTTT. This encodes CSFAAGGRADTQYF.

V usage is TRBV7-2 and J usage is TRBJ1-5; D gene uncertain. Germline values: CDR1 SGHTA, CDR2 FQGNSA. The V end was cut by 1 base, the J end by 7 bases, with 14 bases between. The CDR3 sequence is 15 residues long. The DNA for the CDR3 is TGTGCCAGCAGCTTAGATTATGGACTTGGACAGCCCCAGCATTTT. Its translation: CASSLDYGLGQPQHF.

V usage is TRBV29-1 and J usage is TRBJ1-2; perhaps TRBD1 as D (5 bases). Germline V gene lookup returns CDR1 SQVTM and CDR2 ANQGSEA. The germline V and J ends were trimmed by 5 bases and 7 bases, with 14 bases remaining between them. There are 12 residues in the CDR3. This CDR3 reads CSVRKGRLGYTF. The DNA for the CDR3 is TGCAGCGTTCGTAAGGGGCGTCTTGGCTACACCTTC.

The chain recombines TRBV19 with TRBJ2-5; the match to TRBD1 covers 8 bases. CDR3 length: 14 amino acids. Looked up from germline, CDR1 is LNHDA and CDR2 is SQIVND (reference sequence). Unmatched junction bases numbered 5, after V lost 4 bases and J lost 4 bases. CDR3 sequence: CASSTWTGRETQYF. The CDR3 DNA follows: TGTGCCAGTAGTACATGGACAGGGCGAGAGACCCAGTACTTC. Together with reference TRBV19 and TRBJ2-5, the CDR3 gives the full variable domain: DGGITQSPKYLFRKEGQNVTLSCEQNLNHDAMYWYRQDPGQGLRLIYYSQIVNDFQKGDIAEGYSVSREKKESFPLTVTSAQKNPTAFYLCASSTWTGRETQYFGPGTRLLVL.

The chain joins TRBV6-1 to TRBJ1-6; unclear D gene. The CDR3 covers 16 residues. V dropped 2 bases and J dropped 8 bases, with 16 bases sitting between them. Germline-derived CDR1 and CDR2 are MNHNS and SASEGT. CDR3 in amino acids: CASSELMVGVDSPLHF. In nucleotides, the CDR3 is TGTGCCAGCAGTGAACTTATGGTCGGGGTAGATTCACCCCTCCACTTT.

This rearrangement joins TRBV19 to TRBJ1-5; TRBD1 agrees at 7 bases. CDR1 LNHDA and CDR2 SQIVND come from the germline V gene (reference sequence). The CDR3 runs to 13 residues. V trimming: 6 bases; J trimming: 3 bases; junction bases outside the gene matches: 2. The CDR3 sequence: CASSTGVNQPQHF. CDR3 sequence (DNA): TGTGCCAGTAGCACAGGGGTCAATCAGCCCCAGCATTTT.

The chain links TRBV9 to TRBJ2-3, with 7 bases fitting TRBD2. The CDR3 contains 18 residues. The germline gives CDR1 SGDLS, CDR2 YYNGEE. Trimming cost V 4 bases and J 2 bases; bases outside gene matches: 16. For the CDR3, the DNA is TGTGCCAGCAGCCCGCCTGGTAGGGCTAGCGGCTACACAGATACGCAGTATTTT. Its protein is CASSPPGRASGYTDTQYF.

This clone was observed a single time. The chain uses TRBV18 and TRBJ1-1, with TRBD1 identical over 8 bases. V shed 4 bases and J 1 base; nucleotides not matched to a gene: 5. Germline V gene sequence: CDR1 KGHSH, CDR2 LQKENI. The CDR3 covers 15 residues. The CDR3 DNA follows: TGTGCCAGCTCACTAAGGGGACAGGCGAACACTGAAGCTTTCTTT. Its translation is CASSLRGQANTEAFF.

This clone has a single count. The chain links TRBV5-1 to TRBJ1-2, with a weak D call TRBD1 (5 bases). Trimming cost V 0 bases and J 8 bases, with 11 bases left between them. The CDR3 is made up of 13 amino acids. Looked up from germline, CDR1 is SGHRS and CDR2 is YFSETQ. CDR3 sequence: CASSLAQGQGYTF. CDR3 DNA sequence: TGCGCCAGCAGCTTGGCCCAGGGCCAGGGCTACACCTTC. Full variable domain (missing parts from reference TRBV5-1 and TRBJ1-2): KAGVTQTPRYLIKTRGQQVTLSCSPISGHRSVSWYQQTPGQGLQFLFEYFSETQRNKGNFPGRFSGRQFSNSRSEMNVSTLELGDSALYLCASSLAQGQGYTFGSGTRLTVV.

The CDR3 here is CASSWDRLNTEAFF. CDR3 DNA: TGTGCCAGCAGCTGGGACAGACTGAACACTGAAGCTTTCTTT. The chain links TRBV7-9 to TRBJ1-1; 7 bases are a match to TRBD1. The CDR3 is 14 amino acids. The germline V gene encodes CDR1 SEHNR and CDR2 FQNEAQ (reference sequence). J lost 0 bases, V lost 4 bases, and 2 bases had no gene match.

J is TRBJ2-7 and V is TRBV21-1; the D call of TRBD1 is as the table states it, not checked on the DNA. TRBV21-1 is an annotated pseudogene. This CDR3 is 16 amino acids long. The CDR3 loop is CASPSLSRDRSYEQYF. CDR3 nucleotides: TGTGCCAGCCCTAGCTTATCCCGGGACAGGTCCTACGAGCAGTACTTC.

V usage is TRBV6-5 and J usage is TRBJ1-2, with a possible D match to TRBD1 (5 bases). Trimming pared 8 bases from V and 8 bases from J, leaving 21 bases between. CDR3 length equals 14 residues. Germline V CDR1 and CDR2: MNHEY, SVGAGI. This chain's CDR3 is CASAGITVGLGYTF. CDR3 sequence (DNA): TGTGCCAGCGCAGGGATTACAGTTGGTCTCGGCTACACCTTC.

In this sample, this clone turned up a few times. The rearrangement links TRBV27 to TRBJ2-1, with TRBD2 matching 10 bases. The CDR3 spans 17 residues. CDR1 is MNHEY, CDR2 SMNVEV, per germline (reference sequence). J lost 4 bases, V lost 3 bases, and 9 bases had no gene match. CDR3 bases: TGTGCCAGCAGTTTGGGGGCGAGCGGGGGGGCGTACAATGAGCAGTTCTTC. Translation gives CASSLGASGGAYNEQFF.

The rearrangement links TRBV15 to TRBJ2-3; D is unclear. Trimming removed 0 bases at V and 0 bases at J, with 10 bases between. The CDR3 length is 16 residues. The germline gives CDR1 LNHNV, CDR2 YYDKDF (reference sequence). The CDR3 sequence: CATSRDPASSTDTQYF. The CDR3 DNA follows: TGTGCCACCAGCAGAGATCCCGCGTCTAGCACAGATACGCAGTATTTT.

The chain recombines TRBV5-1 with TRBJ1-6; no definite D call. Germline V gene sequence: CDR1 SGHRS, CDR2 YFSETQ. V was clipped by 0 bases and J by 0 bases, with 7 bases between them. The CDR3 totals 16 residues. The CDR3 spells CASSLGPNSYNSPLHF. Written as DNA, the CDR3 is TGCGCCAGCAGCTTGGGGCCAAACTCCTATAATTCACCCCTCCACTTT.

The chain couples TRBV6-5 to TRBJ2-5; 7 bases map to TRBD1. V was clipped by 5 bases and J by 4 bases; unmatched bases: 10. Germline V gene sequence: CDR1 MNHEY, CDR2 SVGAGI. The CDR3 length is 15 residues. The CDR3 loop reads CASSIQQGKGETQYF. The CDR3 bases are TGTGCCAGCAGTATCCAACAGGGGAAGGGAGAGACCCAGTACTTC.

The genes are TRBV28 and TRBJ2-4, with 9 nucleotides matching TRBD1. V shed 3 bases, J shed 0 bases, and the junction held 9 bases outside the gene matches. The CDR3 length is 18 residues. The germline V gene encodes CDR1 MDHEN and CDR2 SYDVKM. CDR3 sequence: CASSFGTGKLIAKNIQYF. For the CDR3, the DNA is TGTGCCAGCAGTTTCGGGACAGGGAAATTGATAGCCAAAAACATTCAGTACTTC.

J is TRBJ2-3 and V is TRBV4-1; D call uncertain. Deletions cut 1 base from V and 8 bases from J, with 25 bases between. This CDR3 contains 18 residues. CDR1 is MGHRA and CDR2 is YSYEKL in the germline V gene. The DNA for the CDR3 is TGCGCCAGCAGCCAAGGTCCTAACAGCCGCGACCAAAATAGTACGCAGTATTTT. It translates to CASSQGPNSRDQNSTQYF.

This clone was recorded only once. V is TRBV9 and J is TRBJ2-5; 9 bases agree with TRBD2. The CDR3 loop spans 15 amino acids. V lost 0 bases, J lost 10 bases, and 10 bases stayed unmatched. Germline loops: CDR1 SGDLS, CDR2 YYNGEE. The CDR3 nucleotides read TGTGCCAGCAGCGTAGGTTCAGCGGGGGGTCAGGACCAGTACTTC. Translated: CASSVGSAGGQDQYF.

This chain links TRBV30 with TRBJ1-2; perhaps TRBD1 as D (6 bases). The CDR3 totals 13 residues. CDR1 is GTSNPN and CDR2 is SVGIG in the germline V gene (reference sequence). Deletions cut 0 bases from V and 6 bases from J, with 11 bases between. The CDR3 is CAWSVAGDNGYTF. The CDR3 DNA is TGTGCCTGGAGTGTAGCAGGGGACAATGGCTACACCTTC.

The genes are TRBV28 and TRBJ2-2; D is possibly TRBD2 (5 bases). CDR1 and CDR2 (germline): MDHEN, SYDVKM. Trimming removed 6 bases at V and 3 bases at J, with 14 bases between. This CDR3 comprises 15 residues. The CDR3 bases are TGTGCCAGCAGGGCCGGAGGAACCTACACCGGGGAGCTGTTTTTT. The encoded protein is CASRAGGTYTGELFF. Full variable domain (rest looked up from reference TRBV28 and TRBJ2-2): DVKVTQSSRYLVKRTGEKVFLECVQDMDHENMFWYRQDPGLGLRLIYFSYDVKMKEKGDIPEGYSVSREKKERFSLILESASTNQTSMYLCASRAGGTYTGELFFGEGSRLTVL.

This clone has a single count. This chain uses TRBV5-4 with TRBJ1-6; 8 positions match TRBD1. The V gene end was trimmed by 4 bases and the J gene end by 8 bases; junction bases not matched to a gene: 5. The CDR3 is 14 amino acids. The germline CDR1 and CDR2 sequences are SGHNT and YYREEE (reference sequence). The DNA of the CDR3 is TGTGCCAGCAGCCTCAACAGGGGGGATTCACCCCTCCACTTT. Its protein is CASSLNRGDSPLHF.

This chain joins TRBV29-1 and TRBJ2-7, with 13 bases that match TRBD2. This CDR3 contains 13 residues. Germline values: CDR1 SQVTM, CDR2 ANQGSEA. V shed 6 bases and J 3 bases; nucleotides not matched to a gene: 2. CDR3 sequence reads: CSVGTSGDYEQYF. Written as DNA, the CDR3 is TGCAGCGTCGGGACTAGCGGGGACTACGAGCAGTACTTC.

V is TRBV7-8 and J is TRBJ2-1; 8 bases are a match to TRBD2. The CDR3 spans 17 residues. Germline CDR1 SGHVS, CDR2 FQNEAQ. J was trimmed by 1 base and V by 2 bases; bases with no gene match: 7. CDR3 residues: CASSLTGLALSYNEQFF. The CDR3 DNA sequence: TGTGCCAGCAGCTTAACAGGACTAGCCTTATCCTACAATGAGCAGTTCTTC.

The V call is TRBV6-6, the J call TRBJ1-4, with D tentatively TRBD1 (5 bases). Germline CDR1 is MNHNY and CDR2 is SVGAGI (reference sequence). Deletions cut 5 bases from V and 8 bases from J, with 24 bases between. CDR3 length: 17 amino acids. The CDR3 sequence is CASSRDSGFNFDEKLFF. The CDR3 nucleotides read TGTGCCAGCAGTCGGGACTCTGGGTTCAATTTCGACGAAAAACTGTTTTTT.

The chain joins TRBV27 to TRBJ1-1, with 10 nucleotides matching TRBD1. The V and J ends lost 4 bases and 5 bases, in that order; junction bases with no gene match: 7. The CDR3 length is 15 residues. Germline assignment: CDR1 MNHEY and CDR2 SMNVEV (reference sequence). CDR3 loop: CASSSSTGGLTEAFF. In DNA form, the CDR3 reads TGTGCCAGCAGTTCCTCGACAGGGGGCCTGACTGAAGCTTTCTTT.

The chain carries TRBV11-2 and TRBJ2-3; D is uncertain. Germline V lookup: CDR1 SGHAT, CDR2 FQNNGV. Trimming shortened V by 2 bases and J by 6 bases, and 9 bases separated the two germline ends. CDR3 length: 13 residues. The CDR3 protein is CASSLSRGDTQYF. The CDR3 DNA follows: TGTGCCAGCAGCTTATCTAGAGGCGATACGCAGTATTTT.